Sequencing of this T cell receptor (beta chain) was carried out in a study of blood T cell repertoires in COVID-19. In the study overall: Samples came from the United States, Italy and Spain, spanning acute and convalescent COVID-19. Nucleic acid was either cDNA or gDNA, and it came from T cells, B-cell-depleted T cells, or PBMCs.

Under the authors' procedure: Reference gene primer amplification yielded estimated nucleated cell counts. Repertoires were generated with immunoSEQ multiplex PCR, while TCRdb's copy carries only in-frame clones and drops some. V and J calls and clone size follow that table, whereas D and trimming were derived from the DNA. The sample shows some 150,000 clones, about 88% of them seen only once. Trimming pared 7 bases from V and 4 bases from J, leaving 14 bases between. Germline CDR1 is SGHTA and CDR2 is FQGTGA. CDR3 length equals 14 residues. This sequence originates from a human donor with acute or convalescent COVID-19. The donor label of this sample is uncertain. J is TRBJ1-5 and V is TRBV7-3, with D tentatively TRBD1 (5 bases). Sequenced: peripheral blood. The DNA for the CDR3 is TGTGCCAGCACTGAAAGGGGCAGGAATCAGCCCCAGCATTTT. This encodes CASTERGRNQPQHF.